Following are 20 T cell receptor beta chains from one sample sequenced in a study of blood T cell repertoires in COVID-19. Produced via immunoSEQ multiplex PCR; TCRdb's table is partial and in-frame only. The table has some 66,000 clones, about nine tenths seen once. Sequenced material: peripheral blood. These TCRs come from a human donor in a cohort sampled during active COVID-19.

This chain connects TRBV19 to TRBJ2-5; TRBD2 matches at 9 bases. Germline lookup yields CDR1 LNHDA and CDR2 SQIVND (reference sequence). After removal of 5 bases from V and 5 bases from J, the junction contained 6 bases not matched to a gene. The CDR3 has 14 residues. Written as DNA, the CDR3 is TGTGCCAGTAGTCTGCGGGGGGGGCAGGAGACCCAGTACTTC. Encoded protein: CASSLRGGQETQYF.

The chain links TRBV5-4 to TRBJ1-3; tentatively, D is TRBD1 (6 bases). From germline, CDR1 is SGHNT and CDR2 YYREEE (reference sequence). V lost 4 bases and J 3 bases, leaving 17 bases between the germline ends. The CDR3 sequence is 16 residues long. CDR3 region: CASSLGGGADGNTIYF. The CDR3 DNA is TGTGCCAGCAGCCTGGGAGGGGGGGCGGATGGAAACACCATATATTTT. The full variable domain, with the rest looked up from reference TRBV5-4 and TRBJ1-3, is ETGVTQSPTHLIKTRGQQVTLRCSSQSGHNTVSWYQQALGQGPQFIFQYYREEENGRGNFPPRFSGLQFPNYSSELNVNALELDDSALYLCASSLGGGADGNTIYFGEGSWLTVV.

The CDR3 reads CAWRAGVGGYTF. For the CDR3, the DNA is TGTGCCTGGAGGGCGGGGGTCGGTGGCTACACCTTC. The J gene is TRBJ1-2, the V gene TRBV30, with D tentatively TRBD1 (5 bases). The CDR3 length is 12 residues. Trimming removed 3 bases at V and 7 bases at J, with 12 bases between. Germline loops: CDR1 GTSNPN, CDR2 SVGIG (reference sequence). The entire variable domain, with the rest obtained from reference TRBV30 and TRBJ1-2, is as follows: SQTIHQWPATLVQPVGSPLSLECTVEGTSNPNLYWYRQAAGRGLQLLFYSVGIGQISSEVPQNLSASRPQDRQFILSSKKLLLSDSGFYLCAWRAGVGGYTFGSGTRLTVV.

The rearrangement joins TRBV2 to TRBJ2-7; 8 nucleotides align to TRBD2. The CDR3 has 15 residues. Germline assignment: CDR1 SNHLY and CDR2 FYNNEI. After removal of 8 bases from V and 0 bases from J, the junction contained 9 bases not matched to a gene. CDR3 in amino acids: CASRFSGDRSYEQYF. The CDR3 bases are TGTGCCAGCCGATTTAGCGGGGACCGCTCCTACGAGCAGTACTTC.

This clone was seen only once. The chain couples TRBV19 to TRBJ1-1; 8 nucleotides match TRBD1. The CDR3 totals 15 residues. Trimming cost V 4 bases and J 9 bases; bases outside gene matches: 13. CDR1 LNHDA and CDR2 SQIVND come from the germline V gene (reference sequence). Here the CDR3 reads CASSTSRETGEKAFF. CDR3 sequence (DNA): TGTGCCAGTAGTACCAGTCGGGAGACAGGGGAGAAAGCTTTCTTT.

This clone is a singleton in its sample. The chain employs TRBV12-5 and TRBJ1-1, with TRBD1 as a possible D gene (5 bases). V was shortened by 1 base and J by 7 bases, with 13 bases between the two germline ends. The CDR3 is 14 amino acids. The germline gives CDR1 LGHNT, CDR2 FRNRAP. The CDR3 DNA reads TGTGCTAGTGGTTTGGATGGGGTAACAGGTGAAGCTTTCTTT. Encoded protein: CASGLDGVTGEAFF.

The chain couples TRBV11-2 to TRBJ2-3; 8 nucleotides agree with TRBD2. Germline assignment: CDR1 SGHAT and CDR2 FQNNGV. V lost 4 bases, J lost 3 bases, and 18 bases stayed unmatched. This CDR3 is built from 19 residues. The CDR3 is CASSSFGSGGSGITDTQYF. CDR3 DNA sequence: TGTGCCAGCAGCTCGTTCGGGAGCGGGGGCTCTGGAATAACAGATACGCAGTATTTT.

The chain carries TRBV6-2 or TRBV6-3 and TRBJ2-5, with TRBD2 matching 8 bases. After removal of 5 bases from V and 7 bases from J, the junction contained 15 bases not matched to a gene. The CDR3 consists of 16 residues. Per germline, CDR1 MNHEY and CDR2 SVGEGT. CDR3 amino acids: CASSTPSKAGEGTQYF. The CDR3 coding sequence is TGTGCCAGCAGTACCCCATCCAAAGCGGGGGAGGGGACCCAGTACTTC.

The chain combines TRBV11-2 with TRBJ2-5, with D possibly matching TRBD2 (5 bases). This CDR3 has 14 residues. V was clipped by 0 bases and J by 5 bases, with 10 bases between them. Germline V gene sequence: CDR1 SGHAT, CDR2 FQNNGV. CDR3 coding DNA: TGTGCCAGCAGCTTAGAACGACGGGGTGAGACCCAGTACTTC. This sequence encodes CASSLERRGETQYF.

This chain uses TRBV15 with TRBJ1-2; D is uncertain. Germline V gene data show CDR1 as LNHNV and CDR2 as YYDKDF (reference sequence). V was trimmed by 0 bases and J by 2 bases, leaving 7 bases between them. The length of the CDR3 is 14 residues. The CDR3 region is CATSRDGGNYGYTF. CDR3 DNA: TGTGCCACCAGCAGAGATGGCGGAAACTATGGCTACACCTTC.

As regards this clone: The junction and the germline gene differ at one end; a read error may be behind it. Other DNA sequences from this sample encode an identical CDR3 as well. The genes are TRBV3-1 (or the pseudogene TRBV3-2) and TRBJ1-1; D is perhaps TRBD1 (6 bases). The CDR3 is made up of 14 amino acids. The germline V gene has CDR1 LGHDT and CDR2 YNNKEL (reference sequence). CDR3 bases: TGCGCCAGCGCCTCCGGGACAACTAACACTGAAGCTTTCTTT. Translated, it gives CASASGTTNTEAFF.

This clone was observed once. V is TRBV2 and J is TRBJ2-1, with TRBD2 identical over 8 bases. The V segment lost 5 bases and the J segment 7 bases; nucleotides outside the gene matches: 7. CDR1 SNHLY and CDR2 FYNNEI come from the germline V gene. This CDR3 comprises 14 residues. In DNA form, the CDR3 reads TGTGCCAGCAGTTTCATAGCGGGGTTTAATGAGCAGTTCTTC. Its translation: CASSFIAGFNEQFF.

This sequence joins TRBV7-2 and TRBJ2-1; 10 bases agree with TRBD2. From germline, CDR1 is SGHTA and CDR2 FQGNSA. V lost 3 bases to trimming and J lost 6 bases; unmatched junction nucleotides: 5. This CDR3 has 15 residues. CDR3 DNA sequence: TGTGCCAGCAGCTTGAGCGGGGGGGCCTTCAATGAGCAGTTCTTC. Protein product: CASSLSGGAFNEQFF. The variable domain in full, completed from reference TRBV7-2 and TRBJ2-1, reads GAGVSQSPSNKVTEKGKDVELRCDPISGHTALYWYRQSLGQGLEFLIYFQGNSAPDKSGLPSDRFSAERTGGSVSTLTIQRTQQEDSAVYLCASSLSGGAFNEQFFGPGTRLTVL.

This chain joins TRBV4-3 and TRBJ2-3; 9 bases are a match to TRBD2. The CDR3 extends over 19 amino acids. Per the germline V gene, CDR1 is LGHNA and CDR2 is YSLEER. With 1 base clipped from V and 0 bases from J, the junction kept 11 bases outside the gene matches. The CDR3 loop is CASSQGGWLAGASTDTQYF. Here the CDR3 DNA reads TGCGCCAGCAGCCAAGGGGGGTGGTTAGCGGGGGCTAGCACAGATACGCAGTATTTT.

J is TRBJ2-5 and V is TRBV11-2; TRBD2 agrees at 7 bases. This CDR3 region has 16 residues. Germline V gene data show CDR1 as SGHAT and CDR2 as FQNNGV. V trimming: 1 base; J trimming: 5 bases; junction bases outside the gene matches: 10. The CDR3 DNA reads as TGTGCCAGCAGCTTAGCCAACCTTGCGGGGGTTGAGACCCAGTACTTC. This codes for CASSLANLAGVETQYF.

V gene TRBV7-9 combines with J gene TRBJ2-1, with TRBD1 matching 8 bases. The CDR3 extends over 15 amino acids. Germline assignment: CDR1 SEHNR and CDR2 FQNEAQ (reference sequence). V gave up 4 bases and J gave up 8 bases; unmatched junction bases: 10. CDR3 region: CASSSDRGGYYEQFF. The CDR3 DNA sequence: TGTGCCAGCAGCTCCGACAGGGGCGGCTATTATGAGCAGTTCTTC.

The rearrangement joins TRBV5-6 to TRBJ2-3, with D possibly matching TRBD2 (5 bases). CDR3 length equals 16 residues. Germline lookup yields CDR1 SGHDT and CDR2 YYEEEE. V lost 2 bases and J lost 0, with 13 bases in between. CDR3 sequence reads: CASSFRGRLSTDTQYF. CDR3 DNA sequence: TGTGCCAGCAGCTTTCGAGGGAGACTTAGCACAGATACGCAGTATTTT.

This clone was observed once. The V and J genes are TRBV7-2 and TRBJ2-7; TRBD2 matches at 8 bases. The CDR3 has 15 residues. CDR1 is SGHTA and CDR2 is FQGNSA in the germline V gene. V shed 1 base, J shed 6 bases, and the junction held 8 bases outside the gene matches. The CDR3 sequence is CASSLVRGRNIEQYF. The CDR3 DNA sequence: TGTGCCAGCAGCTTAGTTCGCGGGAGGAATATCGAGCAGTACTTC.

This clone was detected once. This chain links TRBV7-2 with TRBJ2-1; D might be TRBD1 (6 bases). The V end lost 5 bases, the J end lost 10 bases, and 21 bases lay between the germline ends. The V gene's germline CDR1 is SGHTA and CDR2 FQGNSA. This CDR3 region has 15 residues. The CDR3, as DNA: TGTGCCAGCAGCCCCCAGGGGATCGGGGCACTAGAGCAGTTCTTC. This translates into CASSPQGIGALEQFF.

The chain carries TRBV3-1 (or the pseudogene TRBV3-2) and TRBJ2-7, with TRBD1 matching over 9 bases. V was pared by 4 bases and J by 3 bases, with 4 bases of the junction left unmatched. The germline gives CDR1 LGHDT, CDR2 YNNKEL (reference sequence). This CDR3 is 14 amino acids long. The CDR3 DNA reads TGTGCCAGCAGCCCCCGGACAGGGGTCTACGAGCAGTACTTC. This codes for CASSPRTGVYEQYF.